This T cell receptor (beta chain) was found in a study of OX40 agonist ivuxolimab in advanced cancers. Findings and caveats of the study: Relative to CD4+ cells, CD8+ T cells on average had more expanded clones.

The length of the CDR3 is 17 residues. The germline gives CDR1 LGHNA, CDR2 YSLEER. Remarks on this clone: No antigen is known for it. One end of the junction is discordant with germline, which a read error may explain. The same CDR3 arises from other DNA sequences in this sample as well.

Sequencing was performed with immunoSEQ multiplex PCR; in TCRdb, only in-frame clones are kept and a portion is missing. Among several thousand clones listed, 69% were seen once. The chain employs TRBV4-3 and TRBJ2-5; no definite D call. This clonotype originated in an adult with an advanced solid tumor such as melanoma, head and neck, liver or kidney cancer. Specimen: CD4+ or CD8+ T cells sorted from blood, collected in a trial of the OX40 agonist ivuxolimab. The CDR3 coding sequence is TGCGCCAGCAGTCAAGAATACGAGGAAGGTCCCCCAGGGACCCAGTACTTC. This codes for CASSQEYEEGPPGTQYF.